This TCR beta chain was recorded in a study of CD8 T cells in Susac syndrome. Reverse transcription used roughly 0.5 to 1 ug RNA and random hexamers. Amplification of TCR beta CDR3 spanned 54 Vbeta and 13 Jbeta via immunoSEQ multiplex PCR. TCRdb re-called the immunoSEQ multiplex PCR reads through MiXCR, storing one row per CDR3 protein. Of roughly 250,000 distinct CDR3 sequences in the sample, approximately 95% were seen once. CD8+ and CD4+ blood T cells underwent TCR beta sequencing. Recently defined diagnostic criteria classed the Susac syndrome patients as definite or probable. Both CD4+ and CD8+ T cells were negatively isolated, and TEMRA cells underwent FACS enrichment. V was shortened by 0 bases and J by 11 bases, with 13 bases between the two germline ends. The CDR3 is 13 residues long. CDR1 is LNHDA, CDR2 SQIVND, per germline (reference sequence).

The genes are TRBV19 and TRBJ1-1; D is unresolved. Sequenced: CD4+ T cells from PBMCs. The TCR sequence derives from a human donor with Susac syndrome. For the CDR3, the DNA is TGTGCCAGTAGTATAGATCGGCGGATGCGGGCTTTCTTT. Its protein product is CASSIDRRMRAFF.